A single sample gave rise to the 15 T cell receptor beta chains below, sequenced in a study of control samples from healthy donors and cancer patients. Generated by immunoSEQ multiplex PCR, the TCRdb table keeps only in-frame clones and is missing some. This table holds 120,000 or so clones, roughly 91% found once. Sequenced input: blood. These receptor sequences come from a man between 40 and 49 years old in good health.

This chain's CDR3 is CASSLESSYNEQFF. CDR3 coding DNA: TGTGCCAGCAGCTTAGAATCCTCCTACAATGAGCAGTTCTTC. V gene TRBV7-2 combines with J gene TRBJ2-1; unclear D gene. Germline V gene sequence: CDR1 SGHTA, CDR2 FQGNSA. The CDR3 length is 14 residues. V gave up 1 base and J gave up 0 bases, with 4 bases separating them.

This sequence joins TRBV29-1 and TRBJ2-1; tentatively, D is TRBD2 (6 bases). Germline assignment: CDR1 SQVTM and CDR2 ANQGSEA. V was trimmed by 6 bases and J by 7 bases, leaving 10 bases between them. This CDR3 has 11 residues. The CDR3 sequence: CSVGLLNEQFF. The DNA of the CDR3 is TGCAGCGTGGGACTCCTGAATGAGCAGTTCTTC.

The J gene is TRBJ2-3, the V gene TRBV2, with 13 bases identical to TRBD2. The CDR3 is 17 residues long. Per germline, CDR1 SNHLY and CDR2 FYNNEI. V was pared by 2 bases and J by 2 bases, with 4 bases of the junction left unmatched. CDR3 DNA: TGTGCCAGCAGTGAATCACTAGCGGGGGGGCTCACAGATACGCAGTATTTT. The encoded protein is CASSESLAGGLTDTQYF.

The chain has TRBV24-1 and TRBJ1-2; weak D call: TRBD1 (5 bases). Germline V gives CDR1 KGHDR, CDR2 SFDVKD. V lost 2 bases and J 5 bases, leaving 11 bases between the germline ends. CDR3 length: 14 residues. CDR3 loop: CATSDYRLEYGYTF. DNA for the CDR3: TGTGCCACCAGTGATTACAGGTTAGAATATGGCTACACCTTC.

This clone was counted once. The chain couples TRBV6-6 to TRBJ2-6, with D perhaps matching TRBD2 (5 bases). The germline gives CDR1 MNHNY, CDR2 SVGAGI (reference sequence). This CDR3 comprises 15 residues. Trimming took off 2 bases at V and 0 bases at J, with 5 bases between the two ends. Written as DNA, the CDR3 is TGTGCCAGCAGTTACGGGAGCTCTGGGGCCAACGTCCTGACTTTC. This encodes CASSYGSSGANVLTF.

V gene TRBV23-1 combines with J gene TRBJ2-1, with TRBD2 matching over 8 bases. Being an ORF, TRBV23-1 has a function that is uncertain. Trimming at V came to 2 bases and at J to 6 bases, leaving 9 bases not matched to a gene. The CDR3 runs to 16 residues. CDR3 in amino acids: CASSQPLGTSVNEQFF. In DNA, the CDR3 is TGCGCCAGCAGTCAACCTTTGGGGACTAGTGTCAATGAGCAGTTCTTC.

The CDR3 DNA follows: TGTGCCAGCAGTTTTGGGGGCTACAATGAGCAGTTCTTC. This codes for CASSFGGYNEQFF. This sequence joins TRBV27 and TRBJ2-1, with D perhaps being TRBD1 or TRBD2 (5 bases each). The V gene's germline CDR1 is MNHEY and CDR2 SMNVEV (reference sequence). V gave up 3 bases and J gave up 3 bases, with 6 bases separating them. The CDR3 spans 13 residues.

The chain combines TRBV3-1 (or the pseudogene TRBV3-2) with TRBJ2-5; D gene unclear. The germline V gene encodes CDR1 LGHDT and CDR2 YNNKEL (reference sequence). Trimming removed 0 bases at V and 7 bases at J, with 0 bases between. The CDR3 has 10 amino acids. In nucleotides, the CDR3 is TGTGCCAGCAGCCAAGAGACCCAGTACTTC. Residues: CASSQETQYF.

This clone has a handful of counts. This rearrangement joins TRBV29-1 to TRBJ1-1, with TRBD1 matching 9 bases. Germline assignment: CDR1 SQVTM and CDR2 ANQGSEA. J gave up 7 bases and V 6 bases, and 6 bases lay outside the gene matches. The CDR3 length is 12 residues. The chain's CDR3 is CSVSRDRVEAFF. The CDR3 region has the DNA TGCAGCGTGTCCCGGGACAGGGTTGAAGCTTTCTTT.

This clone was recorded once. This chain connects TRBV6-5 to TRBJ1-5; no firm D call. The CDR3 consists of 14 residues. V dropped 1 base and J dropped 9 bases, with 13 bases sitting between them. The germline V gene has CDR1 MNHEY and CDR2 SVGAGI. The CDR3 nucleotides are TGTGCCAGCAGTTACTTCGCCGAAAAGTGGCCCCAGCATTTT. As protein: CASSYFAEKWPQHF.

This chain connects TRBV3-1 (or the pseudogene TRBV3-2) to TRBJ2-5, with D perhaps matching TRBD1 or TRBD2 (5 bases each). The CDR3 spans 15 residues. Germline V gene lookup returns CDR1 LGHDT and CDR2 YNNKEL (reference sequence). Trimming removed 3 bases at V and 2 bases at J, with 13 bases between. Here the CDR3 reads CASSHPGRGQETQYF. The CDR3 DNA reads TGTGCCAGCAGCCACCCGGGACGAGGACAAGAGACCCAGTACTTC.

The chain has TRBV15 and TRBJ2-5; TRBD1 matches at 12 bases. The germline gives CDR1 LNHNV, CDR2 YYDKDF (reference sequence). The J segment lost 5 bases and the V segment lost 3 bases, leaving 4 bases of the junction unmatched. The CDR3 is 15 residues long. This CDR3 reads CATSRGQGARETQYF. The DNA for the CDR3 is TGTGCCACCAGCAGGGGACAGGGGGCAAGGGAGACCCAGTACTTC. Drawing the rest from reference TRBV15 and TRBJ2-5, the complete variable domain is DAMVIQNPRYQVTQFGKPVTLSCSQTLNHNVMYWYQQKSSQAPKLLFHYYDKDFNNEADTPDNFQSRRPNTSFCFLDIRSPGLGDTAMYLCATSRGQGARETQYFGPGTRLLVL.

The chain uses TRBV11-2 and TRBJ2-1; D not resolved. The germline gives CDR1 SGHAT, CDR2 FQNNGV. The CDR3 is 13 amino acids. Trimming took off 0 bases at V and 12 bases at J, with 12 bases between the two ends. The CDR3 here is CASSLDLGQRQFF. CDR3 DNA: TGTGCCAGCAGCTTAGATCTCGGGCAGCGGCAGTTCTTC.

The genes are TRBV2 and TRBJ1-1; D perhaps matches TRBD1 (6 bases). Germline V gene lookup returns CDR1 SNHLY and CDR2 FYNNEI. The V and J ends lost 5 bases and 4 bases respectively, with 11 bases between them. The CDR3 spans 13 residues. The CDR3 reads CASSPKGGTEAFF. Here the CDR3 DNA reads TGTGCCAGCAGTCCAAAGGGGGGCACTGAAGCTTTCTTT.

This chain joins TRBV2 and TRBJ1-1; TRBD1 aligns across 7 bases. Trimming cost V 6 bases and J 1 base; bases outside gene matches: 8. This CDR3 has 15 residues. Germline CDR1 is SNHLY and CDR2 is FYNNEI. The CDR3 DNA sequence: TGTGCCAGCAGCGCAAGGACAGGAGCGAACACTGAAGCTTTCTTT. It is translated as CASSARTGANTEAFF.